This TCR beta chain was sequenced during a study of CD8 T cells in ankylosing spondylitis. Details on this clonotype: What it binds is unknown.

The authors made TCR beta libraries by quantitative 5'-RACE with molecular barcodes. TCRdb reprocessed the 5' RACE reads with MiXCR, giving one entry per CDR3 protein. The table shows roughly 170,000 distinct CDR3 sequences, with 9.8% occurring only once. V lost 6 bases to trimming and J lost 3 bases, with 16 bases between them. Germline V CDR1 and CDR2: SGHDT, YYEEEE. CDR3 length equals 14 residues. Study-wide findings and caveats: Past research had described some motif variants in reactive arthritis synovial fluid and blood. A motif of roughly 8 highly homologous TCR beta variants was seen as apparently characteristic of ankylosing spondylitis blood.

The TCR was taken from a female donor with ankylosing spondylitis or in good health (not recorded which). This sequence joins TRBV5-6 and TRBJ2-7; D perhaps matches TRBD2 (8 bases). Sequenced material: blood, either unsorted or a sorted T cell fraction (not recorded which). CDR3 protein: CASNPGGTSYEQYF. The CDR3 DNA is TGTGCCAGCAACCCAGGGGGGACTAGCTACGAGCAGTACTTC.